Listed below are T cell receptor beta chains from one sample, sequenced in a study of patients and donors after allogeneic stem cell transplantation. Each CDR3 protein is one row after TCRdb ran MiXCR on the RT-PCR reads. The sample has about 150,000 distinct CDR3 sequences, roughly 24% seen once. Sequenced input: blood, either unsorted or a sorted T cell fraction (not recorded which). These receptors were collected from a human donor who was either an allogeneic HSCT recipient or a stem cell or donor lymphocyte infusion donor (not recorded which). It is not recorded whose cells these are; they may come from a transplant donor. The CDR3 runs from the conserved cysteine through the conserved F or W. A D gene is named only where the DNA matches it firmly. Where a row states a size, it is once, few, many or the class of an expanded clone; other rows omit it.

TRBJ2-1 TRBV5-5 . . CASSFRDEYNEQFF TGTGCCAGCAGCTTTAGGGATGAGTACAATGAGCAGTTCTTC
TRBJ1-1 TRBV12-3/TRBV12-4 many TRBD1 CASSTGTGGSEAFF TGTGCCAGCAGCACCGGGACAGGGGGCTCTGAAGCTTTCTTT
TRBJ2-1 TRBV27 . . CASSLRPGSSYNEQFF TGTGCCAGCAGTTTGAGGCCCGGGAGCTCCTACAATGAGCAGTTCTTC
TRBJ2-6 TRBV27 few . CASTRVFSGANVLTF TGTGCCAGCACCCGGGTCTTTTCTGGGGCCAACGTCCTGACTTTC
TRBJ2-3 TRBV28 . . CASSLWVLGEISTDTQYF TGTGCCAGCAGTTTATGGGTTCTTGGCGAGATCAGCACAGATACGCAGTATTTT
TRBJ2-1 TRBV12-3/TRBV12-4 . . CASSFGAVGDEQFF TGTGCCAGCAGCTTCGGGGCGGTGGGCGATGAGCAGTTCTTC
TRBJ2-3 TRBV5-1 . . CASSFGRGPDTQYF TGCGCCAGCAGCTTTGGCCGAGGCCCAGATACGCAGTATTTT
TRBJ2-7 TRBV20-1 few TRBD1 CSAHNRGIYEQYF TGCAGTGCTCATAACAGGGGCATCTACGAGCAGTACTTC
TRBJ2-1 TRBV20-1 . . CSARGVDEQFF TGCAGTGCTAGAGGAGTTGATGAGCAGTTCTTC
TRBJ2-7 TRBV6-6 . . CASSSRTLRGEQYF TGTGCCAGCAGTTCTCGGACTCTCAGGGGCGAGCAGTACTTC
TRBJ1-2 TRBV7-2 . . CASSLGGGSYGYTF TGTGCCAGCAGCTTAGGGGGCGGATCCTATGGCTACACCTTC
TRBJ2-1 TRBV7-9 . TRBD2 CASSPGTKYNEQFF TGTGCCAGCAGCCCCGGGACTAAATACAATGAGCAGTTCTTC
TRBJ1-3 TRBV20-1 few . CSARDLADNTIYF TGCAGTGCTAGAGATCTGGCAGACAACACCATATATTTT
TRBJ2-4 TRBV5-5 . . CASSPWRAGKNIQYF TGTGCCAGCAGCCCATGGAGAGCAGGGAAAAACATTCAGTACTTC
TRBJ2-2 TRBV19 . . CASSIRVAGELFF TGTGCCAGTAGTATAAGGGTCGCCGGGGAGCTGTTTTTT
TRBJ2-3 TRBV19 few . CASSQGDGDTQYF TGTGCCAGTAGTCAAGGGGATGGAGATACGCAGTATTTT